Each of the 16 T cell receptor beta chains below was sequenced from the same sample in a study of control samples from healthy donors and cancer patients. The assay was immunoSEQ multiplex PCR, and TCRdb's table has in-frame clones only and misses some. The repertoire holds about 120,000 clones, with 89% as singletons. Material for sequencing was blood. Every receptor here comes from a man between 45 and 60 years old in good health.

This chain connects TRBV24-1 to TRBJ2-3, with a possible D match to TRBD2 (7 bases). The germline CDR1 and CDR2 sequences are KGHDR and SFDVKD. V lost 0 bases and J lost 5, with 17 bases in between. CDR3 length: 17 amino acids. This CDR3 reads CATSDLPPGGRGDTQYF. Here the CDR3 DNA reads TGTGCCACCAGTGATTTGCCCCCGGGGGGCCGGGGAGATACGCAGTATTTT.

The V and J genes are TRBV2 and TRBJ1-3, with D tentatively TRBD1 (6 bases). The length of the CDR3 is 15 residues. Germline V CDR1 and CDR2: SNHLY, FYNNEI. Trimming removed 6 bases at V and 3 bases at J, with 15 bases between. CDR3 DNA: TGTGCCAGCAGGGTCGCGGGGGCAGTTGGAAACACCATATATTTT. This gives the protein CASRVAGAVGNTIYF.

This chain uses TRBV5-1 with TRBJ1-2; weak D call: TRBD1 (6 bases). Per germline, CDR1 SGHRS and CDR2 YFSETQ. Trimming pared 3 bases from V and 8 bases from J, leaving 17 bases between. The CDR3 has 14 amino acids. CDR3 nucleotides: TGCGCCAGCAGCTCCTCGCTCCAGGGGCGAGGCTACACCTTC. It translates to CASSSSLQGRGYTF. Full variable domain (remainder filled in from reference TRBV5-1 and TRBJ1-2): KAGVTQTPRYLIKTRGQQVTLSCSPISGHRSVSWYQQTPGQGLQFLFEYFSETQRNKGNFPGRFSGRQFSNSRSEMNVSTLELGDSALYLCASSSSLQGRGYTFGSGTRLTVV.

The chain has TRBV5-6 and TRBJ2-5, with D perhaps TRBD1 or TRBD2 (6 bases each). CDR1 is SGHDT, CDR2 YYEEEE, per germline. CDR3 length: 16 amino acids. V was pared by 0 bases and J by 3 bases, with 15 bases between. CDR3 nucleotides: TGTGCCAGCAGCTTGGCCGGGGGCGAAGTAAAAGAGACCCAGTACTTC. This encodes CASSLAGGEVKETQYF.

The chain joins TRBV12-3 or TRBV12-4 to TRBJ1-5, with D unclear. Trimming took off 2 bases at V and 4 bases at J, with 3 bases between the two ends. The CDR3 sequence is 12 residues long. The CDR3 reads CASSLINQPQHF. The CDR3 DNA sequence: TGTGCCAGCAGTTTAATTAATCAGCCCCAGCATTTT.

The chain is built from TRBV9 and TRBJ1-4; D ambiguous. CDR1 SGDLS and CDR2 YYNGEE come from the germline V gene. This CDR3 has 15 residues. Deletions cut 0 bases from V and 0 bases from J, with 6 bases between. CDR3 amino acids: CASSVGVATNEKLFF. CDR3 DNA: TGTGCCAGCAGCGTAGGGGTTGCAACTAATGAAAAACTGTTTTTT. Supplemented by reference TRBV9 and TRBJ1-4, the full variable domain reads DSGVTQTPKHLITATGQRVTLRCSPRSGDLSVYWYQQSLDQGLQFLIQYYNGEERAKGNILERFSAQQFPDLHSELNLSSLELGDSALYFCASSVGVATNEKLFFGSGTQLSVL.

V usage is TRBV15 and J usage is TRBJ2-2; the D is unclear. The germline V gene has CDR1 LNHNV and CDR2 YYDKDF (reference sequence). V dropped 1 base and J dropped 9 bases, with 9 bases sitting between them. The CDR3 loop spans 13 amino acids. Here the CDR3 DNA reads TGTGCCACCAGCAGAGGTCTGGGCCGGGAGCTGTTTTTT. Residues: CATSRGLGRELFF. The variable domain in full, with the rest retrieved from reference TRBV15 and TRBJ2-2, is DAMVIQNPRYQVTQFGKPVTLSCSQTLNHNVMYWYQQKSSQAPKLLFHYYDKDFNNEADTPDNFQSRRPNTSFCFLDIRSPGLGDTAMYLCATSRGLGRELFFGEGSRLTVL.

The table lists this clone with a count of one. This sequence joins TRBV5-8 and TRBJ1-4; TRBD1 agrees at 7 bases. V shed 3 bases, J shed 8 bases, and the junction held 10 bases outside the gene matches. The V gene's germline CDR1 is SGHTS and CDR2 YDEGEE. CDR3 size: 15 residues. CDR3 loop: CASSSSAGGLEKLFF. The CDR3 bases are TGTGCCAGCAGCTCCTCGGCAGGGGGATTGGAAAAACTGTTTTTT.

The CDR3 nucleotides are TGTGCCAGCAGTGAAGTAGCTAACTATGGCTACACCTTC. Translating it yields CASSEVANYGYTF. The J gene is TRBJ1-2, the V gene TRBV6-1; the D is unclear. The germline V gene encodes CDR1 MNHNS and CDR2 SASEGT. The germline V and J ends were trimmed by 1 base and 0 bases, with 3 bases remaining between them. The CDR3 is 13 amino acids.

The chain has TRBV24-1 and TRBJ2-7; no definite D call. V dropped 4 bases and J dropped 2 bases, with 11 bases sitting between them. CDR3 length equals 14 residues. Germline V gives CDR1 KGHDR, CDR2 SFDVKD. This CDR3 is CATSDPRPPYEQYF. DNA for the CDR3: TGTGCCACCAGTGACCCTCGACCGCCCTACGAGCAGTACTTC.

The chain recombines TRBV7-2 with TRBJ1-6; D possibly corresponds to TRBD1 (5 bases). The CDR3 is 16 amino acids. V was shortened by 2 bases and J by 8 bases, with 16 bases between the two germline ends. Per the germline V gene, CDR1 is SGHTA and CDR2 is FQGNSA. The CDR3 DNA sequence: TGTGCCAGCAGCTTATATTACCGGGGGTCGGATTCACCCCTCCACTTT. Translation gives CASSLYYRGSDSPLHF.

In the case of this clone: Sequence at one end of the junction differs from germline and may be a read error. The chain combines TRBV30 with TRBJ1-3, with D possibly TRBD1 on 5 matching bases. Germline-derived CDR1 and CDR2 are GTSNPN and SVGIG (reference sequence). This CDR3 is built from 13 residues. The CDR3 here is CAWSVPGIGDVIF. The DNA of the CDR3 is TGTGCCTGGAGTGTACCGGGAATAGGGGACGTGATTTTT.

The chain couples TRBV7-6 to TRBJ1-3; 9 bases agree with TRBD1. V was pared by 4 bases and J by 3 bases, with 1 base of the junction left unmatched. CDR3 size: 14 residues. The germline V gene has CDR1 SGHVS and CDR2 FNYEAQ. CDR3 bases: TGTGCCAGCAGCTCGACAGGGGGTGGAAACACCATATATTTT. Protein sequence: CASSSTGGGNTIYF.

The chain couples TRBV9 to TRBJ1-4; D is possibly TRBD1 (6 bases). CDR1 is SGDLS and CDR2 is YYNGEE in the germline V gene. V was trimmed by 4 bases and J by 8 bases, leaving 18 bases between them. The CDR3 totals 15 residues. CDR3 DNA: TGTGCCAGCAGCTCCGAGGGGGGGGTAAGAGAAAAACTGTTTTTT. Residues: CASSSEGGVREKLFF.

This chain connects TRBV27 to TRBJ1-5; D ambiguous. Germline V CDR1 and CDR2: MNHEY, SMNVEV (reference sequence). This CDR3 is built from 14 residues. V gave up 2 bases and J gave up 7 bases, with 12 bases separating them. In DNA, the CDR3 is TGTGCCAGCAGTTTACTGGGAGGGAAACAGCCCCAGCATTTT. It specifies CASSLLGGKQPQHF.

The genes are TRBV5-6 and TRBJ2-7; 10 positions agree with TRBD1. The V gene's germline CDR1 is SGHDT and CDR2 YYEEEE. The V gene end was trimmed by 4 bases and the J gene end by 3 bases; junction bases not matched to a gene: 7. This CDR3 contains 15 residues. The CDR3 DNA sequence: TGTGCCAGCAGCGGACTTGGACAGGGGGTCTACGAGCAGTACTTC. It codes for CASSGLGQGVYEQYF.